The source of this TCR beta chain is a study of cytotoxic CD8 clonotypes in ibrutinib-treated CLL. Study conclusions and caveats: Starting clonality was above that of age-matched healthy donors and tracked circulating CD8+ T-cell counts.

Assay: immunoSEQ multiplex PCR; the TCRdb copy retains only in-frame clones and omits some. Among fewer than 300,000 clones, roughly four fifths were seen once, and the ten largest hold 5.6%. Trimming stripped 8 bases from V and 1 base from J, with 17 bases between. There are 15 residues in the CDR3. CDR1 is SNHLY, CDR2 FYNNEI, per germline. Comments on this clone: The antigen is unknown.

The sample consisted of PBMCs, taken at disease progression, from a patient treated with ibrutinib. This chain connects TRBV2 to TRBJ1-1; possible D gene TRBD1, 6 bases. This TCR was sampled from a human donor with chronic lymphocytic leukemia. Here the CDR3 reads CASGFQQGGNTEAFF. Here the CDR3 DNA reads TGTGCCAGCGGATTCCAACAGGGAGGGAACACTGAAGCTTTCTTT.